The rows below give T cell receptor beta chains drawn from one sample of a study of T cell responses to AZD1222 COVID-19 vaccine. Profiled with immunoSEQ multiplex PCR; TCRdb holds only in-frame clones, not every one. The table includes 150,000 to 200,000 clones, approximately 90% detected once. The material sequenced was peripheral blood, taken on day 0 of AZD1222 vaccination. The receptor set was obtained from an adult in good health. CDR3s include the opening cysteine and the closing phenylalanine or tryptophan. A D gene is named only where the DNA matches it firmly. The size entry is marked missing in some rows and otherwise reads once, few, many or a size class.

clone_size j_call d_call v_call cdr3_aa cdr3_nt
. TRBJ1-5 TRBD1 TRBV18 CASSPGQGSLQPQHF TGTGCCAGCTCACCAGGACAGGGCTCCCTTCAGCCCCAGCATTTT
once TRBJ1-2 . TRBV28 CASSLKAQGGYTF TGTGCCAGCAGTTTAAAGGCTCAGGGTGGCTACACCTTC
. TRBJ1-1 . TRBV11-3 CASSEGVYTEAFF TGTGCCAGCAGCGAAGGGGTTTACACTGAAGCTTTCTTT
. TRBJ1-6 . TRBV21-1 CASSKPTCGFSPLHF TGTGCCAGCAGCAAACCGACTTGCGGGTTTTCACCCCTCCACTTT
few TRBJ1-1 . TRBV11-2 CASSLGTGSAFF TGTGCCAGCAGCTTAGGGACGGGCTCAGCTTTCTTT
. TRBJ2-5 TRBD2 TRBV6-6 CASSRRLAGGPEETQYF TGTGCCAGCAGTCGCCGACTAGCGGGAGGGCCGGAGGAGACCCAGTACTTC
. TRBJ1-3 . TRBV27 CASSGASGNTIYF TGTGCCAGCAGTGGCGCTTCTGGAAACACCATATATTTT
. TRBJ2-2 . TRBV28 CASSFSGADTGELFF TGTGCCAGCAGTTTCTCAGGGGCGGACACCGGGGAGCTGTTTTTT
. TRBJ2-1 TRBD1 TRBV5-1 CASSRTGQGNSYNEQFF TGCGCCAGCAGCCGCACGGGACAGGGAAACTCCTACAATGAGCAGTTCTTC
. TRBJ1-4 . TRBV11-3 CASSVATNEKLFF TGTGCCAGCAGCGTTGCAACTAATGAAAAACTGTTTTTT
. TRBJ2-1 . TRBV4-1 CASSQGPSEYNEQFF TGCGCCAGCAGCCAAGGTCCTAGCGAATACAATGAGCAGTTCTTC
once TRBJ2-1 TRBD2 TRBV5-8 CASSRGTSGKGNEQFF TGTGCCAGCAGCCGAGGGACTAGCGGAAAAGGCAATGAGCAGTTCTTC
. TRBJ2-5 TRBD2 TRBV5-4 CASSLSGGAGETQYF TGTGCCAGCAGCTTGAGCGGGGGGGCGGGAGAGACCCAGTACTTC
. TRBJ1-6 . TRBV19 CASRWAGNSPLHF TGTGCCAGTAGGTGGGCTGGAAATTCACCCCTCCACTTT
once TRBJ2-5 TRBD2 TRBV30 CAWSVGGREETQYF TGTGCCTGGAGTGTCGGCGGGAGGGAGGAGACCCAGTACTTC
. TRBJ1-1 . TRBV2 CASSEDTEAFF TGTGCCAGCAGTGAAGACACTGAAGCTTTCTTT
. TRBJ1-1 . TRBV6-4 CASSDSGLNTEAFF TGTGCCAGCAGTGACTCAGGTCTGAACACTGAAGCTTTCTTT
. TRBJ1-5 . TRBV28 CASSFGYSNQPQHF TGTGCCAGCAGTTTTGGGTATAGCAATCAGCCCCAGCATTTT
once TRBJ1-4 TRBD1 TRBV7-2 CASSRKGAIGTNEKLFF TGTGCCAGCAGCAGAAAGGGGGCTATCGGCACTAATGAAAAACTGTTTTTT
. TRBJ1-3 . TRBV28 CASSGDSGNTIYF TGTGCCAGCAGTGGGGATTCTGGAAACACCATATATTTT
. TRBJ2-2 . TRBV7-9 CASSLGGTNTGELFF TGTGCCAGCAGCTTAGGCGGGACAAACACCGGGGAGCTGTTTTTT
. TRBJ2-5 TRBD1 TRBV7-6 CASSSPTGSQETQYF TGTGCCAGCAGCTCACCGACAGGGTCCCAAGAGACCCAGTACTTC
. TRBJ2-3 . TRBV30 CAWIPGQISTDTQYF TGTGCCTGGATTCCTGGACAGATTAGCACAGATACGCAGTATTTT
. TRBJ1-5 . TRBV13 CASSLKGFNQPQHF TGTGCCAGCAGCTTAAAAGGGTTCAATCAGCCCCAGCATTTT
few TRBJ1-1 . TRBV3-1/TRBV3-2 CASSQGRGAPEAFF TGTGCCAGCAGCCAAGGGAGGGGGGCACCTGAAGCTTTCTTT
few TRBJ1-5 . TRBV30 CAWRPLGRNQPQHF TGTGCCTGGAGGCCCCTTGGACGGAATCAGCCCCAGCATTTT
once TRBJ2-7 TRBD1 TRBV9 CASSPASDRVDEQYF TGTGCCAGCAGCCCCGCGTCGGACAGGGTAGACGAGCAGTACTTC
. TRBJ1-6 . TRBV4-1 CASSQENSASPLHF TGCGCCAGCAGCCAAGAAAACAGTGCATCACCCCTCCACTTT
. TRBJ2-3 . TRBV15 CATSRGGIVDTQYF TGTGCCACCAGCAGAGGCGGGATTGTAGATACGCAGTATTTT
. TRBJ1-1 TRBD1 TRBV11-1 CASSLARGTGSEDTEAFF TGTGCCAGCAGCTTAGCGAGAGGGACAGGGTCCGAGGACACTGAAGCTTTCTTT
. TRBJ1-5 . TRBV28 CASSTSREGLYSNQPQHF TGTGCCAGCAGTACATCCCGAGAAGGGCTATATAGCAATCAGCCCCAGCATTTT